The clone carrying this TCR beta chain was picked up one time. The PCR ran on 60 Vbeta and 13 Jbeta primers. Clones were read by immunoSEQ multiplex PCR, and TCRdb kept only the in-frame ones, dropping some. This table has 120,000 or so clones, roughly four fifths appearing once. The length of the CDR3 is 14 residues. The germline V and J ends were trimmed by 8 bases and 2 bases, with 15 bases remaining between them. CDR1 ENHRY and CDR2 SYGVKD come from the germline V gene. The sample is drawn from a study of cytomegalovirus exposure and HLA in healthy donors. Sequenced sample: PBMCs. The chain recombines TRBV10-3 with TRBJ2-5, with D possibly TRBD2 on 5 matching bases. The TCR sequence derives from a woman in her forties in good health and CMV-seropositive. CDR3 bases: TGTGCCATCTCGGCGTGGGGAGCGCAAGAGACCCAGTACTTC. This sequence encodes CAISAWGAQETQYF.